Reported below is one T cell receptor beta chain. This clone's antigen is unknown. Per-base quality was not reported, and no clone a single base away is much larger than it. The sample comes from a study of T cell changes during pregnancy in multiple sclerosis (dated by TCRdb to about 2019). Study-wide context: In women with multiple sclerosis, the researchers looked at how the T cell repertoire shifted as pregnancy progressed.

Spanning cysteine to phenylalanine, the CDR3 consists of 14 amino acids. Only the CDR3 DNA stays, 42 bases, in frame from base 1. V is clipped by 0 bases and J by 0 bases, and the sequence between their germline boundaries is 6 bases long. The germline V gene gives CDR1 as MNHEY and CDR2 as SVGAGI. The protocol used for the library was the immunoSEQ multiplex PCR assay. TCRdb took over this immuneACCESS table, retaining in-frame rearrangements with V and J assigned. Such tables are incomplete; in checked studies, under half of the missing clones stem from an unresolved V gene, and the remainder is unexplained. The sample contains 55,000 or so clones, about nine tenths of them found a single time. Around 0.66% of the sample lies in the top ten.

This chain is built from TRBV6-5 and TRBJ2-7; too little of a D gene remains to name it. This specimen was CD4+ T cells from peripheral blood mononuclear cells, taken after pregnancy. The sequence derives from a female donor with multiple sclerosis, enrolled in a pregnancy study. The CDR3 region: CASSYSTSSYEQYF. The base sequence is TGTGCCAGCAGTTACTCTACCAGCTCCTACGAGCAGTACTTC.